This is a list of T cell receptor beta chains from one sample in a study of CD8 T cells in Susac syndrome. From the immunoSEQ multiplex PCR reads, TCRdb called clonotypes with MiXCR, one entry per CDR3 protein. The table shows about 83,000 distinct CDR3 sequences, with around 96% occurring only once. Input material: CD8+ T cells from PBMCs. The receptors were gathered from a human donor with Susac syndrome. Each CDR3 is given with its conserved first and last residue.

J gene,V gene,CDR3 protein
TRBJ2-3,TRBV7-2,CASSLSLSGSTDTQYF
TRBJ2-7,TRBV15,CATSAGTGILHEQYF
TRBJ2-1,TRBV19,CASSISLAYNEQFF
TRBJ2-6,TRBV28,CASSLATSTGSGANVLTF
TRBJ1-1,TRBV12-3/TRBV12-4,CASSPTGVMNTEAFF
TRBJ2-7,TRBV6-6,CASSYSLAGGYEQYF
TRBJ2-2,TRBV7-9,CASSFFDGRNTGELFF
TRBJ2-1,TRBV7-8,CASSLGTLGEQFF
TRBJ2-5,TRBV12-3/TRBV12-4,CASSPQSNQETQYF
TRBJ1-4,TRBV29-1,CSVEGANEKLFF
TRBJ2-5,TRBV7-9,CASRLEGETQYF
TRBJ2-1,TRBV10-3,CAISESTLQGLNEQFF
TRBJ1-2,TRBV29-1,CSVGDRGPQGPGYTF
TRBJ2-1,TRBV30,CAWGLAGSSEQFF
TRBJ2-7,TRBV15,CATSHGDEQYF
TRBJ2-3,TRBV7-2,CASSPYDGRVDTQYF
TRBJ2-4,TRBV20-1,CSASKGPKNIQYF
TRBJ2-1,TRBV29-1,CSVEVGSPYNEQFF
TRBJ2-2,TRBV30,CATDTGELFF
TRBJ2-1,TRBV29-1,CSAVPGLADYNEQFF
TRBJ2-1,TRBV2,CASTDSPDEQFF
TRBJ2-2,TRBV27,CASSLGLGTGELFF
TRBJ2-5,TRBV5-6,CASSQSPGAQETQYF
TRBJ2-3,TRBV4-2,CASTQGIADPSDTQYF
TRBJ2-1,TRBV20-1,CSAREAGTLPNEQFF
TRBJ2-6,TRBV4-3,CASSRAGGEPISGANVLTF